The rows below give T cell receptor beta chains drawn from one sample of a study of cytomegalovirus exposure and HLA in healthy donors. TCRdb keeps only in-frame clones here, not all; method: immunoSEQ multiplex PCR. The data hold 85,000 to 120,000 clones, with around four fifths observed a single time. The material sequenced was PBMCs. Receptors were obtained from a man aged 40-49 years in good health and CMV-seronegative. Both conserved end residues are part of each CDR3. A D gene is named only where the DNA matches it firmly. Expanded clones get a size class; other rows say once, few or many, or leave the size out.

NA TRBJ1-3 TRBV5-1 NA CASSLAVRGESGNTIYF TGCGCCAGCAGCTTGGCCGTCAGGGGCGAGTCTGGAAACACCATATATTTT
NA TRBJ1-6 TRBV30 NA CAWSTGSGSHSPLHF TGTGCCTGGAGTACGGGGTCAGGTAGCCATTCACCCCTCCACTTT
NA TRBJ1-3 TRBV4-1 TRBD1 CASSQIPGQAGNTIYF TGCGCCAGCAGCCAAATCCCTGGACAGGCAGGAAACACCATATATTTT
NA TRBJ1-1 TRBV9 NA CASSVAGGRGSTEAFF TGTGCCAGCAGCGTAGCTGGAGGGAGGGGTAGCACTGAAGCTTTCTTT
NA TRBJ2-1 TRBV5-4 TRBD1 CASSRSQGDNEQFF TGTGCCAGCAGCCGTTCACAGGGGGACAATGAGCAGTTCTTC
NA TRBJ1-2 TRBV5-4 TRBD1 CASSLVTGGDYGYTF TGTGCCAGCAGCTTGGTGACAGGGGGCGACTATGGCTACACCTTC
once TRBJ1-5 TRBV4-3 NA CASSQDIGNQPQHF TGCGCCAGCAGCCAAGATATCGGCAATCAGCCCCAGCATTTT
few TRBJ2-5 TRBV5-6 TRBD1 CASSSRDRAGQETQYF TGTGCCAGCAGCTCTCGGGACAGAGCAGGGCAAGAGACCCAGTACTTC
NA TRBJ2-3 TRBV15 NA CATSSFNRTDTQYF TGTGCCACCAGCAGCTTTAACAGGACAGATACGCAGTATTTT
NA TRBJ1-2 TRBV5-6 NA CASTPPGHTTLDGYTF TGTGCCAGCACCCCTCCGGGACACACTACTTTGGATGGCTACACCTTC
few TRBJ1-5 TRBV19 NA CASSLPIFSGFSNQPQHF TGTGCCAGTAGTTTGCCGATCTTTTCAGGATTTAGCAATCAGCCCCAGCATTTT
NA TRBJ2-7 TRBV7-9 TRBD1 CASSPTGTTPEQYF TGTGCCAGCAGCCCGACAGGGACGACCCCCGAGCAGTACTTC
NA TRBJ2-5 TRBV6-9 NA CASSYLQTRRETRYF TGTGCCAGCAGTTATCTGCAGACCAGGAGGGAGACCCGGTACTTC
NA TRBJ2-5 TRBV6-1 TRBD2 CASSGGTSAETQYF TGTGCCAGCAGTGGAGGGACTAGCGCGGAGACCCAGTACTTC
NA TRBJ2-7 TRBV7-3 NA CASSFGQASDEQYF TGTGCCAGCAGCTTCGGTCAGGCATCGGACGAGCAGTACTTC
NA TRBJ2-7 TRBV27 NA CASNRGGPSYEQYF TGTGCCAGCAATCGCGGGGGCCCCTCCTACGAGCAGTACTTC
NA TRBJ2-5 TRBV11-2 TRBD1 CASSYRTGQETQYF TGTGCCAGCAGCTACCGGACAGGCCAAGAGACCCAGTACTTC
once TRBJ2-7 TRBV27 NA CASSLWNSGNYEQYF TGTGCCAGCAGTTTATGGAATAGCGGCAACTACGAGCAGTACTTC
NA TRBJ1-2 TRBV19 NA CASSIQGNPINYGYTF TGTGCCAGTAGTATACAGGGGAACCCTATCAACTATGGCTACACCTTC
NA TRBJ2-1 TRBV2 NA CASSENGLIYNEQFF TGTGCCAGCAGCGAAAACGGACTAATCTACAATGAGCAGTTCTTC
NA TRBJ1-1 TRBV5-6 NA CASSFRGFAFF TGTGCCAGCAGCTTTAGGGGGTTCGCTTTCTTT
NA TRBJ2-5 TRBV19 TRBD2 CASSWGSGGYQETQYF TGTGCCAGTAGTTGGGGTAGCGGGGGGTACCAAGAGACCCAGTACTTC